This TCR beta chain was sequenced in a study of T-cell reconstitution after alpha-beta-depleted transplantation in children. The authors prepared the TCRbeta library with unique molecular identifiers. TCRdb re-analysed the PCR reads in MiXCR, keeping a single row per CDR3 protein. Of about 500,000 distinct CDR3 sequences listed, about 30% are singletons. Germline V gene sequence: CDR1 KGHSH, CDR2 LQKENI. This CDR3 has 18 residues. V dropped 4 bases and J dropped 5; count of bases not matched to a gene: 17. The chain recombines TRBV18 with TRBJ2-1; 7 bases line up with TRBD1. This receptor was identified in a human donor who donated a stem cell graft to a child with aplastic anemia. The sample here was PBMCs from the stem cell graft donor, taken from the stem cell graft. The CDR3 spells CASSRFQQGTSNNNEQFF. The CDR3 bases are TGTGCCAGCTCACGCTTTCAACAGGGGACCTCCAATAACAATGAGCAGTTCTTC. The full variable domain, in which reference TRBV18 and TRBJ2-1 provide the parts outside the CDR3, is NAGVMQNPRHLVRRRGQEARLRCSPMKGHSHVYWYRQLPEEGLKFMVYLQKENIIDESGMPKERFSAEFPKEGPSILRIQQVVRGDSAAYFCASSRFQQGTSNNNEQFFGPGTRLTVL.